The sequence of this TCR beta chain was determined in a study of metastatic and nonmetastatic thyroid tumors. Every patient underwent thyroid surgery untreated. TCRdb reprocessed the PCR reads via MiXCR. The repertoire holds about 92,000 clones, with more than 13% as singletons. In this sample, this clone turned up many times. This clonotype was obtained from a female donor with papillary thyroid cancer or a benign thyroid nodule (not recorded which). Some clones in this sample may be carry-over from other donors' samples. The sample consisted of blood.

The CDR3 DNA reads as TGTGCCAGCAGTTTATCCAAAGCAGGAAATGAAAAACTGTTTTTT. Residues: CASSLSKAGNEKLFF. This chain connects TRBV28 to TRBJ1-4; D call uncertain. Germline V gene data show CDR1 as MDHEN and CDR2 as SYDVKM. This CDR3 is 15 amino acids long. V gave up 1 base and J gave up 5 bases, with 11 bases separating them.